The subject of this entry is one T cell receptor beta chain. What it recognizes is unknown. These data originate in a study of beta chain features in type 1 diabetes. Study results and caveats: All four CD4+ subsets of Type 1 diabetes patients contained TCRB CDR3s that were moderately but significantly shorter. Cells expressing TCR highly could be over-represented by cDNA sequencing. Relative to healthy donors, patients appeared to have naive, central memory and Treg TCRB repertoires that were more similar.

Isolated RNA was reverse transcribed in full, so expressed TCRB transcripts were sequenced. This table comes from immunoSEQ multiplex PCR, and its TCRdb copy is limited to in-frame clones, with some not included. The profile shows almost 350,000 clones, around 19% of them singletons. CDR1 is SGHRS, CDR2 YFSETQ, per germline. Deletions cut 3 bases from V and 5 bases from J, with 17 bases between. This CDR3 is 15 amino acids long. The collection from each donor was one heparinised blood draw averaging around 120 mL. Sequenced input: naive CD4+ T cells from blood. J is TRBJ2-5 and V is TRBV5-1; a possible D gene is TRBD1 (5 bases). The sequence derives from a woman under 30 in good health. The CDR3 loop reads CASSSPGRAWETQYF. For the CDR3, the DNA is TGCGCCAGCAGCTCCCCAGGCAGGGCCTGGGAGACCCAGTACTTC.